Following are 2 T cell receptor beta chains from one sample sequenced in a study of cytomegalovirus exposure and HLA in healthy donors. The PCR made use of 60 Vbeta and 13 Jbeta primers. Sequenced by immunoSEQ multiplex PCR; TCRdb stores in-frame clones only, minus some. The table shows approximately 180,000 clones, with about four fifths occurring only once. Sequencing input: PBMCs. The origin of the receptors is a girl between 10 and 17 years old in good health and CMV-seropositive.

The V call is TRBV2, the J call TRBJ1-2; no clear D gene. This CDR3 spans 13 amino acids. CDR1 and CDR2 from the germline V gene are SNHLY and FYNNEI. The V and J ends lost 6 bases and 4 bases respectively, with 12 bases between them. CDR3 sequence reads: CASRVGDRYGYTF. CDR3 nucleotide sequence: TGTGCCAGCAGGGTAGGAGACCGCTATGGCTACACCTTC.

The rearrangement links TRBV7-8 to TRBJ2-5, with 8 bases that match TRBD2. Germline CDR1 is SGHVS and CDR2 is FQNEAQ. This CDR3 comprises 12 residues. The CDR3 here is CLAGLAGETQYF. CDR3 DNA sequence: TGTCTAGCGGGCCTGGCGGGAGAGACCCAGTACTTC.